This passage covers 25 T cell receptor beta chains from one sample sequenced in a study of beta chain features in type 1 diabetes. Expressed TCRB transcripts were sequenced because the isolated RNA had all been reverse transcribed beforehand. Sequenced by immunoSEQ multiplex PCR; TCRdb stores in-frame clones only, minus some. There are 970,000 or so clones in the sample; about 17% occur only once, and 0.023% lies in the top ten. Material for sequencing was naive CD4+ T cells from blood. The receptor set was obtained from a woman under 30 in good health.

This clone was counted between two and nine times. The chain links TRBV10-3 to TRBJ2-5, with D tentatively TRBD1 (6 bases). The CDR3 is 15 amino acids. Deletions cut 4 bases from V and 5 bases from J, with 17 bases between. Germline V CDR1 and CDR2: ENHRY, SYGVKD. The CDR3 here is CAISARDTNEETQYF. In DNA form, the CDR3 reads TGTGCCATCAGTGCCCGGGACACCAATGAGGAGACCCAGTACTTC.

This clone was detected a few times. The V and J genes are TRBV9 and TRBJ2-3; D is possibly TRBD2 (6 bases). CDR3 length: 15 amino acids. Trimming took off 3 bases at V and 4 bases at J, with 15 bases between the two ends. Germline V CDR1 and CDR2: SGDLS, YYNGEE. CDR3 DNA: TGTGCCAGCAGCGCCCAGGGAGGATTTCCAGATACGCAGTATTTT. It specifies CASSAQGGFPDTQYF.

The sample holds a few counts of this clone. The CDR3 loop is CASSSHRRDTGELFF. Here the CDR3 DNA reads TGTGCCAGCAGCTCACACAGGAGAGACACCGGGGAGCTGTTTTTT. The V and J genes are TRBV21-1 and TRBJ2-2; the table's D call TRBD1 went unverified against the DNA. TRBV21-1 is given as a pseudogene. This CDR3 comprises 15 residues.

The chain joins TRBV5-1 to TRBJ1-2; D unclear. V shed 0 bases and J shed 8 bases, with 11 bases lying between them. CDR3 length equals 13 residues. Germline V gene data show CDR1 as SGHRS and CDR2 as YFSETQ. CDR3 nucleotides: TGCGCCAGCAGCTTGGGGCCAGGCAGCGGCTACACCTTC. It translates to CASSLGPGSGYTF.

This chain connects TRBV7-9 to TRBJ2-1, with D tentatively TRBD2 (5 bases). Trimming removed 0 bases at V and 5 bases at J, with 14 bases between. The CDR3 length is 16 residues. The germline gives CDR1 SEHNR, CDR2 FQNEAQ (reference sequence). In DNA, the CDR3 is TGTGCCAGCAGCTTAGCGCGAGGGTACCCCCACAATGAGCAGTTCTTC. Translated, it gives CASSLARGYPHNEQFF.

This clone was picked up a small number of times. This chain joins TRBV5-1 and TRBJ2-1; D unresolved. The ends were cut back, 0 bases at V and 0 bases at J, with 10 bases in the middle. There are 16 residues in the CDR3. The germline gives CDR1 SGHRS, CDR2 YFSETQ. The CDR3 spells CASSLVAATSYNEQFF. As DNA, the CDR3 is TGCGCCAGCAGCTTGGTGGCGGCTACCTCCTACAATGAGCAGTTCTTC.

The V call is TRBV29-1, the J call TRBJ2-5; 7 bases are a match to TRBD1. The junction had 5 bases not matched to a gene; V was cut back by 7 bases and J by 0 bases. CDR1 and CDR2 (germline): SQVTM, ANQGSEA. The CDR3 totals 13 residues. CDR3 bases: TGCAGCGCTCGGACAGGATACCAAGAGACCCAGTACTTC. It yields the protein CSARTGYQETQYF.

The rearrangement joins TRBV18 to TRBJ2-1; D gene ambiguous. This CDR3 has 16 residues. V lost 4 bases to trimming and J lost 0 bases, with 13 bases between them. Germline CDR1 is KGHSH and CDR2 is LQKENI. The CDR3 DNA reads as TGTGCCAGCTCACGGGGTGGCGGTCACTCCTACAATGAGCAGTTCTTC. Translated: CASSRGGGHSYNEQFF.

The chain joins TRBV15 to TRBJ2-5; D gene ambiguous. The V end lost 1 base, the J end lost 5 bases, and 5 bases lay between the germline ends. This CDR3 has 12 residues. Germline CDR1 and CDR2: LNHNV and YYDKDF (reference sequence). The CDR3 coding sequence is TGTGCCACCAGCAGAGGTCCGGAGACCCAGTACTTC. Protein product: CATSRGPETQYF.

Of note for this clone: The same CDR3 is also encoded by other DNA sequences in this sample. V usage is TRBV6-6 and J usage is TRBJ2-1, with a possible D match to TRBD2 (6 bases). The V end lost 6 bases, the J end lost 0 bases, and 6 bases lay between the germline ends. The CDR3 covers 13 residues. Germline CDR1 is MNHNY and CDR2 is SVGAGI (reference sequence). CDR3 amino acids: CASSGSSYNEQFF. CDR3 in DNA: TGTGCCAGCAGCGGGAGCTCCTACAATGAGCAGTTCTTC.

Points on this clone: One end of the junction is discordant with germline, which a read error may explain. The J gene is TRBJ2-7, the V gene TRBV28, with a weak D call TRBD2 (5 bases). CDR3 length: 9 amino acids. CDR1 and CDR2 from the germline V gene are MDHEN and SYDVKM. CDR3 sequence (DNA): TGTGCCGCGGGCCCAAGTCTCTTCTTC. The encoded protein is CAAGPSLFF.

The rearrangement uses TRBV4-3 and TRBJ2-7, with 11 bases fitting TRBD2. Germline CDR1 and CDR2: LGHNA and YSLEER. CDR3 size: 16 residues. V was clipped by 5 bases and J by 2 bases; unmatched bases: 8. The chain's CDR3 is CASSRGTSGTPYEQYF. CDR3 DNA sequence: TGCGCCAGCAGCAGAGGGACTAGCGGTACTCCCTACGAGCAGTACTTC.

The rearrangement joins TRBV4-3 to TRBJ2-5; D might be TRBD1 (6 bases). The assigned J gene may be wrong: the sequence end matches TRBJ2-7 better. This CDR3 spans 14 amino acids. Germline V gene lookup returns CDR1 LGHNA and CDR2 YSLEER. CDR3 in amino acids: CASSQDTGPYEQYF. The CDR3 region has the DNA TGCGCCAGCAGCCAAGATACAGGGCCCTACGAGCAGTACTTC.

This clone came up a few times. The chain links TRBV28 to TRBJ2-1, with D possibly TRBD2 on 5 matching bases. The CDR3 consists of 15 residues. Germline V gives CDR1 MDHEN, CDR2 SYDVKM. V was shortened by 6 bases and J by 2 bases, with 14 bases between the two germline ends. CDR3 region: CASSHATTAYNEQFF. The CDR3, as DNA: TGTGCCAGCAGCCACGCGACTACCGCCTACAATGAGCAGTTCTTC.

The gene calls are TRBV7-2 and TRBJ2-1, with D hard to call. V was clipped by 8 bases and J by 0 bases, with 23 bases between them. The V gene's germline CDR1 is SGHTA and CDR2 FQGNSA. CDR3 length equals 18 residues. CDR3 in DNA: TGTGCCAGCCGCCGCCTGGGTGGAGTCCCCCTCTCCTACAATGAGCAGTTCTTC. The encoded protein is CASRRLGGVPLSYNEQFF.

The rearrangement uses TRBV11-2 and TRBJ2-7; 8 bases match TRBD1. The germline CDR1 and CDR2 sequences are SGHAT and FQNNGV. This CDR3 region has 14 residues. J gave up 5 bases and V 6 bases, and 9 bases lay outside the gene matches. The CDR3: CASRSDREFHEQYF. In DNA form, the CDR3 reads TGTGCCAGCAGGTCGGACAGGGAGTTCCACGAGCAGTACTTC.

The chain couples TRBV18 to TRBJ1-2, with unresolved D. Per the germline V gene, CDR1 is KGHSH and CDR2 is LQKENI. V was trimmed by 4 bases and J by 6 bases, leaving 12 bases between them. The CDR3 is 13 residues long. This CDR3 is CASSLAPSDGYTF. The CDR3 DNA sequence: TGTGCCAGCTCACTCGCCCCTAGTGATGGCTACACCTTC.

This chain uses TRBV21-1 with TRBJ2-2; the table's D call TRBD2 went unverified against the DNA. TRBV21-1 is a listed pseudogene. The CDR3 totals 18 residues. CDR3 in amino acids: CASSLNRKREGLTGELFF. The DNA for the CDR3 is TGTGCCAGCAGCCTAAACCGAAAGCGGGAGGGCCTAACCGGGGAGCTGTTTTTT.

The table lists this clone with a few counts. This sequence joins TRBV6-5 and TRBJ2-7; a weak D match, TRBD2 (6 bases). Trimming shortened V by 5 bases and J by 4 bases, and 15 bases separated the two germline ends. The CDR3 is 14 residues long. CDR1 is MNHEY, CDR2 SVGAGI, per germline. This chain's CDR3 is CASSRNPAGYEQYF. The DNA of the CDR3 is TGTGCCAGCAGTAGGAACCCCGCGGGATACGAGCAGTACTTC.

DNA for the CDR3: TGCGCCAGCAGCCAAGATAGCCGAAGCGCGGACACCATATATTTT. As protein: CASSQDSRSADTIYF. The J gene is TRBJ1-3, the V gene TRBV4-3; no clear D. V lost 0 bases, J lost 8 bases, and 14 bases lay in between. CDR1 LGHNA and CDR2 YSLEER come from the germline V gene. This CDR3 region has 15 residues.

The chain combines TRBV28 with TRBJ2-2, with D uncertain. Germline CDR1 is MDHEN and CDR2 is SYDVKM. This CDR3 comprises 13 residues. The ends were cut back, 6 bases at V and 4 bases at J, with 9 bases in the middle. Written as DNA, the CDR3 is TGTGCCAGCAGCTTTCCTAGCACCGGGGAGCTGTTTTTT. It specifies CASSFPSTGELFF.

The chain is built from TRBV5-1 and TRBJ2-1, with TRBD2 as a possible D gene (6 bases). V gave up 1 base and J gave up 9 bases, with 8 bases separating them. Germline V lookup: CDR1 SGHRS, CDR2 YFSETQ. This CDR3 is built from 12 residues. Here the CDR3 DNA reads TGCGCCAGCAGCTTGTTTAGCGGTGAGCAGTTCTTC. Encoded protein: CASSLFSGEQFF.

CDR3 region: CASSTYTGNTFRPEAFF. The CDR3 nucleotides read TGTGCCAGCAGCACCTATACAGGCAATACGTTCAGGCCTGAAGCTTTCTTT. The chain is built from TRBV14 and TRBJ1-1, with D perhaps TRBD1 (5 bases). The CDR3 is made up of 17 amino acids. Trimming took 5 bases from V and 6 from J, leaving 25 bases between them. Germline assignment: CDR1 SGHDN and CDR2 FVKESK.

This chain links TRBV28 with TRBJ2-7; D may be TRBD1 (6 bases). Germline CDR1 and CDR2: MDHEN and SYDVKM. The length of the CDR3 is 15 residues. Trimming cost V 2 bases and J 3 bases, with 14 bases left between them. The CDR3 nucleotides are TGTGCCAGCAGTTTAGTGGGGGCTGTTAACTACGAGCAGTACTTC. Translation gives CASSLVGAVNYEQYF. The variable domain in full, with the rest retrieved from reference TRBV28 and TRBJ2-7, is DVKVTQSSRYLVKRTGEKVFLECVQDMDHENMFWYRQDPGLGLRLIYFSYDVKMKEKGDIPEGYSVSREKKERFSLILESASTNQTSMYLCASSLVGAVNYEQYFGPGTRLTVT.

There are a few counts of this clone. Other DNA variants within this sample encode the same CDR3. Here the CDR3 DNA reads TGCGCCAGCAGCCTGGGACAGATTTACAATGAGCAGTTCTTC. Encoded protein: CASSLGQIYNEQFF. The chain has TRBV5-1 and TRBJ2-1, with 7 bases aligning to TRBD1. The CDR3 is made up of 14 amino acids. The V gene's germline CDR1 is SGHRS and CDR2 YFSETQ. The V segment lost 4 bases and the J segment 4 bases; nucleotides outside the gene matches: 5.